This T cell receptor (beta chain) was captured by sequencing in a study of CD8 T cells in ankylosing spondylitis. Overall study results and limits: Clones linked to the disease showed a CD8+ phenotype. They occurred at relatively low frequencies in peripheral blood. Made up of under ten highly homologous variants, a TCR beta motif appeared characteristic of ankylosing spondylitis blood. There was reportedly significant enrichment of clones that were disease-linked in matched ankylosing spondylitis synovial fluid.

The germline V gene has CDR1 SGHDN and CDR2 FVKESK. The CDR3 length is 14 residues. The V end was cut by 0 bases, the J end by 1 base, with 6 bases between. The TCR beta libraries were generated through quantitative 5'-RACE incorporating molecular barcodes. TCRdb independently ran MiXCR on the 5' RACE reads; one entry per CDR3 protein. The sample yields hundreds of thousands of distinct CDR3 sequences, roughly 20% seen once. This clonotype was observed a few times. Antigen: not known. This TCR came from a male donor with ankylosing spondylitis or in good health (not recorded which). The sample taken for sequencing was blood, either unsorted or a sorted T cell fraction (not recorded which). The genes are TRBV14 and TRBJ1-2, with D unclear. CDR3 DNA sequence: TGTGCCAGCAGCCAAGACAGCGTTAACTATGGCTACACCTTC. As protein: CASSQDSVNYGYTF.